This T cell receptor beta chain derives from a study of shared clonotypes between healthy human individuals. Trimming took off 8 bases at V and 5 bases at J, with 18 bases between the two ends. CDR3 length equals 14 residues. Germline CDR1 reads SEHNR; CDR2 reads FQNEAQ (reference sequence). Notes on the study in general: Sampling was confined to blood; repertoires within tissues likely differ. In contrast to clonotypes shared by all four donors, non-shared clonotypes had lower generation probabilities.

Details on this clone: Its antigen is as yet unknown.

Using immunoSEQ multiplex PCR, the repertoire was profiled, and TCRdb retains in-frame clones only, with some absent. This table has under 600,000 clones, 90% to 96% appearing once. The sequence was collected from a woman in her twenties or thirties in good health. The chain recombines TRBV7-9 with TRBJ1-1; D is possibly TRBD1 (6 bases). The sequenced sample consisted of naive CD4+ T cells sorted from blood. Stated subset: CD45RA+ positively selected. Here the CDR3 DNA reads TGTGCCAGCGTCACAGGGCTTGGGAGGACTGAAGCTTTCTTT. Its protein is CASVTGLGRTEAFF.